The following is a T cell receptor (beta chain) sequence with its context. Original data processing: Amplified reference gene primers provided the basis for estimating nucleated cell counts. Here immunoSEQ multiplex PCR was the method, and the copy in TCRdb shows in-frame clones only, minus some. The DNA gave D and trimming, while V, J and clone size come from that table. The data show roughly 70,000 clones, 91% seen once. This record comes from a study of blood T cell repertoires in COVID-19. Study at large: Both acute and convalescent COVID-19 samples were obtained from the United States, Italy and Spain.

The sequencing sample was made of peripheral blood. This sequence originates from a human donor in a cohort sampled during active COVID-19.

In nucleotides, the CDR3 is TGTGCCAGCAGTCCGGCGGGAGCCTATGGCTACACCTTC. Its protein is CASSPAGAYGYTF. This chain joins TRBV27 and TRBJ1-2; D is undetermined. Germline CDR1 reads MNHEY; CDR2 reads SMNVEV (reference sequence). The CDR3 runs 13 residues. The V end lost 5 bases, the J end lost 4 bases, and 11 bases lay between the germline ends.